This entry is about one TCR beta chain. This CDR3 is 12 amino acids long. In germline, CDR1 is SEHNR, CDR2 FQNEAQ (reference sequence). Generation of TCR beta libraries used UMI-labeled 5' RACE. TCRdb re-analyzed the 5' RACE reads; it lists each CDR3 protein once, without DNA. The specimen's table records approximately 5,000 distinct CDR3 sequences. This record comes from a study of human CD8 memory T cell subsets. This clonotype originated in a human donor in good health. The chain combines TRBV7-9 with TRBJ2-5. The sequencing input was CD8+ effector memory T cells (TEM) sorted from PBMCs. Specified subset: effector memory CD8 T cells, CCR7- CD45RO+ CD95+. CDR3 residues: CASSSDEETQYF.